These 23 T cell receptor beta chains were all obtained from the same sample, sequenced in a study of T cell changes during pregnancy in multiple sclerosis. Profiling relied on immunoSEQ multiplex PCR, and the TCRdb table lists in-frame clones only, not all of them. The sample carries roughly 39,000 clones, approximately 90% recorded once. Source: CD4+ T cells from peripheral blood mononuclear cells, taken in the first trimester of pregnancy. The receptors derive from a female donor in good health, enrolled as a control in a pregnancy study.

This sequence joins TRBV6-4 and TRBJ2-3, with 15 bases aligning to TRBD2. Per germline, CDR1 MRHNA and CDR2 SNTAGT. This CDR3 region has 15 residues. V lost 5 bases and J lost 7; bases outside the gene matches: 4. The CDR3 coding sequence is TGTGCCAGCAGTCGGACTAGCGGGGGGGCGAATACGCAGTATTTT. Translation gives CASSRTSGGANTQYF.

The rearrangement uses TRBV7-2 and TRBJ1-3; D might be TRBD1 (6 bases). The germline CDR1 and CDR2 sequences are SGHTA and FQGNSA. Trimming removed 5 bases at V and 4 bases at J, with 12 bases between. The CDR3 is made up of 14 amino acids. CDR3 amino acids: CASSPGTHGNTIYF. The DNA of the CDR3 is TGTGCCAGCAGCCCTGGGACACACGGAAACACCATATATTTT.

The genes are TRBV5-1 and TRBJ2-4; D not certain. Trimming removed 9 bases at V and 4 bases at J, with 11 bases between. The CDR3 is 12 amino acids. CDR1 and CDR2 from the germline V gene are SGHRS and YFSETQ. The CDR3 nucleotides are TGCGCCATCGCGCCTCAAAAAAACATTCAGTACTTC. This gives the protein CAIAPQKNIQYF.

The CDR3 region is CASSLRPGQGLNTEAFF. In nucleotides, the CDR3 is TGTGCCAGCAGCTTAAGGCCGGGACAGGGACTGAACACTGAAGCTTTCTTT. The V gene is TRBV7-2, the J gene TRBJ1-1; 9 nucleotides line up with TRBD1. Germline assignment: CDR1 SGHTA and CDR2 FQGNSA. The trim removed 2 bases at V and 0 bases at J, leaving 7 bases unmatched. The CDR3 consists of 17 residues.

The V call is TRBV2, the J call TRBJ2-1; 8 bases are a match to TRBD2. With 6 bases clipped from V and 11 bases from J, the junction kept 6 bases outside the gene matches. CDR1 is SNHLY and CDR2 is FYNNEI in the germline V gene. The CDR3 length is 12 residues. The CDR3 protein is CASRSGGAQQFF. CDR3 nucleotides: TGTGCCAGCAGGTCGGGGGGGGCCCAGCAGTTCTTC.

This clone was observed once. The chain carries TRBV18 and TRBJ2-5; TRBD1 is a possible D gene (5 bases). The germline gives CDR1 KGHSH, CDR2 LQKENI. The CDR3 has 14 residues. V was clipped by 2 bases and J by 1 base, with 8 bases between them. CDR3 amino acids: CASSPAGRQETQYF. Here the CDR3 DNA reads TGTGCCAGCTCACCAGCAGGGCGCCAAGAGACCCAGTACTTC.

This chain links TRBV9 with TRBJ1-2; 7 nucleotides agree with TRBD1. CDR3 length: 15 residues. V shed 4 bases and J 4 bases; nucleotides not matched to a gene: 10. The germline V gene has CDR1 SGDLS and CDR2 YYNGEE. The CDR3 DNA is TGTGCCAGCAGCCCCCTAGGGGGCGCCGGCTATGGCTACACCTTC. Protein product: CASSPLGGAGYGYTF.

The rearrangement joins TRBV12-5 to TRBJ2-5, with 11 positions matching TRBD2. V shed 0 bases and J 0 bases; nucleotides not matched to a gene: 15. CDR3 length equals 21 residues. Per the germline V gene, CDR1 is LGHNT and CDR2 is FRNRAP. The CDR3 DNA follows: TGTGCTAGTGGTTTGGTTCTCCCCATAGCGGGGGGGGTTAAAAACCAAGAGACCCAGTACTTC. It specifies CASGLVLPIAGGVKNQETQYF.

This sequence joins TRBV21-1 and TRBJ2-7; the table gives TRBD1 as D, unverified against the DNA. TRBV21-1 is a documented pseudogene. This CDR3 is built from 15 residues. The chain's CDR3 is CASSKLDIPSYEQYF. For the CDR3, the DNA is TGTGCCAGCAGCAAACTGGACATCCCATCCTACGAGCAGTACTTC.

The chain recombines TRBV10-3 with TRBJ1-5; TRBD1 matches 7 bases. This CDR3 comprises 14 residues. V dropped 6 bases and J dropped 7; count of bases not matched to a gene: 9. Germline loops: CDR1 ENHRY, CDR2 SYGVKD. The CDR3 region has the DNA TGTGCCATCAGGGAGGGGGCCGGAGGGCAGCCCCAGCATTTT. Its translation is CAIREGAGGQPQHF.

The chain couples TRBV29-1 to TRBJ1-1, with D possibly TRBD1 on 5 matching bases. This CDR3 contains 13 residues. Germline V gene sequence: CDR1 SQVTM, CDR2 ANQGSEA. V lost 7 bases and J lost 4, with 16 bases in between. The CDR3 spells CSGRQRQGTEAFF. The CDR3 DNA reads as TGCAGCGGCCGACAGCGTCAAGGCACTGAAGCTTTCTTT.

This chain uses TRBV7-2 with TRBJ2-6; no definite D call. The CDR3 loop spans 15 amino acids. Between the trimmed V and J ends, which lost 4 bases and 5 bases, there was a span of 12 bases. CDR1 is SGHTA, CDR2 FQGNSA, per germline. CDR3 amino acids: CASSSLTERANVLTF. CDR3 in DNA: TGTGCCAGCAGCTCCTTAACAGAGAGGGCCAACGTCCTGACTTTC. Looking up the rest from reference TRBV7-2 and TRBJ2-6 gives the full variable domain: GAGVSQSPSNKVTEKGKDVELRCDPISGHTALYWYRQSLGQGLEFLIYFQGNSAPDKSGLPSDRFSAERTGGSVSTLTIQRTQQEDSAVYLCASSSLTERANVLTFGAGSRLTVL.

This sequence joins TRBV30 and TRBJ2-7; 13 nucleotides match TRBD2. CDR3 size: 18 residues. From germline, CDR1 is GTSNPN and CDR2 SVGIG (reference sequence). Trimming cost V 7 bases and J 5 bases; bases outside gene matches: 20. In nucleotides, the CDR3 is TGTGCCTCCGCGCCCTCTAAACTAGCGGGGGGGCCTCGGAACGAGCAGTACTTC. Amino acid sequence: CASAPSKLAGGPRNEQYF.

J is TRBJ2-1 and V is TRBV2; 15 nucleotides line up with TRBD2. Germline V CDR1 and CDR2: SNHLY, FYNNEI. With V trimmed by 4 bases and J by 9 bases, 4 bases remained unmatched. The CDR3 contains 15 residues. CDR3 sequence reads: CASSGTSGGAAEQFF. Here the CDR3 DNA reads TGTGCCAGCAGTGGGACTAGCGGGGGGGCTGCTGAGCAGTTCTTC.

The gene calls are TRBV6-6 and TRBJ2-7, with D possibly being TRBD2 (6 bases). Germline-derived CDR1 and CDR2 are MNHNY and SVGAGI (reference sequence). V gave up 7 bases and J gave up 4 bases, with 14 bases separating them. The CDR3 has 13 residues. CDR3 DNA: TGTGCCAGCATCGACTGGACTACTTACGAGCAGTACTTC. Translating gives CASIDWTTYEQYF.

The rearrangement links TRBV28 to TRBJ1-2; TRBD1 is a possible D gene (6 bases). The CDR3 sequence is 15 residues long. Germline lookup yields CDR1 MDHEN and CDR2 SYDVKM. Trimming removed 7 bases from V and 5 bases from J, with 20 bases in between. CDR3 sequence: CASMRPQTGRYGYTF. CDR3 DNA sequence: TGTGCCAGCATGAGGCCACAAACAGGGCGGTATGGCTACACCTTC.

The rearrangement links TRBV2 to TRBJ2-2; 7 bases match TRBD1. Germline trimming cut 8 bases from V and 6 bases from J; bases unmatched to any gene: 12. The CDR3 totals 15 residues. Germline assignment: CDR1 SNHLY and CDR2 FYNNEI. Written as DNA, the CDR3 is TGTGCCAGCTATACAGACAGGGTTGGGTCCGGGGAGCTGTTTTTT. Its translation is CASYTDRVGSGELFF. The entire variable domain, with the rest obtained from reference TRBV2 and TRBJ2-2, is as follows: EPEVTQTPSHQVTQMGQEVILRCVPISNHLYFYWYRQILGQKVEFLVSFYNNEISEKSEIFDDQFSVERPDGSNFTLKIRSTKLEDSAMYFCASYTDRVGSGELFFGEGSRLTVL.

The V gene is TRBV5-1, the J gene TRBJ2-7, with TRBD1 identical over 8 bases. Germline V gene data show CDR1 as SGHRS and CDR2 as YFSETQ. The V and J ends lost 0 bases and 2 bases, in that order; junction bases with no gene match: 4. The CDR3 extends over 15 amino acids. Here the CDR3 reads CASSLGRGLAYEQYF. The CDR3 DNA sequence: TGCGCCAGCAGCTTGGGCAGGGGGCTCGCCTACGAGCAGTACTTC.

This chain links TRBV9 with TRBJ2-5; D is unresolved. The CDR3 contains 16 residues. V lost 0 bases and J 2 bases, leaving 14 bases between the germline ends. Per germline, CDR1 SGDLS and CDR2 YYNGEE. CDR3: CASSVDQVPGQETQYF. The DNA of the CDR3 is TGTGCCAGCAGCGTAGATCAGGTACCCGGACAAGAGACCCAGTACTTC.

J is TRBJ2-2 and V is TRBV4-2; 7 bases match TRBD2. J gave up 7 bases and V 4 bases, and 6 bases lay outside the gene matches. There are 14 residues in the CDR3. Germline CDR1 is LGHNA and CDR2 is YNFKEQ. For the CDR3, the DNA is TGTGCCAGCAGCCCTAGGTCGGGGGGCGGGGAGCTGTTTTTT. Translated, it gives CASSPRSGGGELFF.

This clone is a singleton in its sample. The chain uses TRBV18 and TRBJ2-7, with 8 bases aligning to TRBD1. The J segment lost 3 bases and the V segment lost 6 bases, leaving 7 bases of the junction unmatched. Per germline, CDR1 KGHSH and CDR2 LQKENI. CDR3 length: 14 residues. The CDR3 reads CASSKGQEGYEQYF. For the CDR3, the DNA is TGTGCCAGCTCCAAGGGACAGGAGGGCTACGAGCAGTACTTC.

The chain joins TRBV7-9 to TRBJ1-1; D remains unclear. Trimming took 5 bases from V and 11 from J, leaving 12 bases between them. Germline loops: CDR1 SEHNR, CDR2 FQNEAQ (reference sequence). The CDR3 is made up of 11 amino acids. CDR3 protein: CASSQAQGAFF. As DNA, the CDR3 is TGTGCCAGCAGCCAGGCCCAAGGCGCTTTCTTT.

Written as DNA, the CDR3 is TGTGCCAGCAGCTCGGACAGGGGACCCTACGAGCAGTACTTC. Translation gives CASSSDRGPYEQYF. The V call is TRBV7-6, the J call TRBJ2-7, with 9 nucleotides matching TRBD1. V lost 4 bases and J lost 2; bases outside the gene matches: 3. Germline V CDR1 and CDR2: SGHVS, FNYEAQ. CDR3 size: 14 residues.